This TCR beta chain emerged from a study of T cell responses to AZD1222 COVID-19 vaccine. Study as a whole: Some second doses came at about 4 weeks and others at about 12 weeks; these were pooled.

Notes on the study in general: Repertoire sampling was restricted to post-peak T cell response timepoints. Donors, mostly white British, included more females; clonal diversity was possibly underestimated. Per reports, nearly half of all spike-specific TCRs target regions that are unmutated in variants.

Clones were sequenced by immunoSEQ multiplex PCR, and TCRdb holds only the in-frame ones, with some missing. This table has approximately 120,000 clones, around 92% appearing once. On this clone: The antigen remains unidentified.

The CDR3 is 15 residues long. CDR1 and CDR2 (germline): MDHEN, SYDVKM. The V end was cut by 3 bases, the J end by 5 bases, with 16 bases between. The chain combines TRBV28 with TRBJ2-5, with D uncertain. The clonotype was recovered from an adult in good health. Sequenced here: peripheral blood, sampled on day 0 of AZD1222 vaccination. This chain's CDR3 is CASSLLLTEIETQYF. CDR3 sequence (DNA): TGTGCCAGCAGTTTGCTGCTGACGGAGATCGAGACCCAGTACTTC.